The clone carrying this TCR beta chain was seen a single time. The data stem from a study of blood T cell repertoires in COVID-19. Study overall: Collection of acute and convalescent COVID-19 samples took place in the United States, Italy and Spain.

Germline V gives CDR1 SGHTA, CDR2 FQGNSA. Trimming pared 1 base from V and 4 bases from J, leaving 10 bases between. This CDR3 contains 14 residues. The method was immunoSEQ multiplex PCR; TCRdb's version includes in-frame clones alone and lacks a portion of them. The data show roughly 150,000 clones, 84% seen once. The TCR sequence derives from an elderly woman with COVID-19, enrolled during active disease. The J gene is TRBJ2-5, the V gene TRBV7-2; tentatively, D is TRBD1 (5 bases). Sequencing was performed on peripheral blood. The DNA for the CDR3 is TGTGCCAGCAGCTTAGAATCAGGGTTAGAGACCCAGTACTTC. Its translation is CASSLESGLETQYF.